This TCR beta chain was sequenced for a study of blood T cells in healthy people across ages. This clonotype has a handful of counts. The target antigen is unknown. V gave up 0 bases and J gave up 5 bases; unmatched junction bases: 8. The V gene's germline CDR1 is LGHDT and CDR2 YNNKEL (reference sequence). This CDR3 region has 17 residues. Overall study results and limits: More naive CD4+ cells and higher diversity were found in long-lived than in aged donors.

A second roughly 6 to 12 cycle PCR used barcoded and J-beta primers. TCRdb redid the calling of the 5' RACE reads with MiXCR, one entry per CDR3 protein. This table holds about 2 million distinct CDR3 sequences, around 48% found once. This rearrangement joins TRBV3-1 to TRBJ2-3, with 10 nucleotides matching TRBD2. The sample taken for sequencing was blood. The clonotype originates from a woman aged 40 to 50 in good health. Here the CDR3 DNA reads TGTGCCAGCAGCCAAGATACCCTAGCGGGGGTTATAGATACGCAGTATTTT. As protein: CASSQDTLAGVIDTQYF.